The T cell receptor beta chain under discussion was sequenced for a study of memory CD4+ T cells and cytomegalovirus serostatus. The sort gate was single viable CD3+CD4+CD8-CD45RO+ cells for memory CD4+ T cells. The method was immunoSEQ multiplex PCR; TCRdb's version includes in-frame clones alone and lacks a portion of them. The data show about 43,000 clones, over 70% seen once. Regarding this clone: Its antigen remains unidentified.

Looked up from germline, CDR1 is MNHEY and CDR2 is SVGAGI. The CDR3 is made up of 15 amino acids. Trimming shortened V by 2 bases and J by 2 bases, and 9 bases separated the two germline ends. Study findings and constraints: Repertoires predicted CMV serostatus with median bootstrapped AUC of around 0.95.

The sequencing input was memory CD4+ T cells from blood. This sequence originates from an adult in good health and CMV-seronegative. The genes are TRBV6-5 and TRBJ2-2; no clear D gene. The CDR3 region has the DNA TGTGCCAGCAGTTACCGAAAAGACAACACCGGGGAGCTGTTTTTT. It is translated as CASSYRKDNTGELFF.